This T cell receptor (beta chain) was recorded in a study of blood T cell repertoires in COVID-19. The table came from immunoSEQ multiplex PCR; TCRdb's copy has only in-frame clones and leaves some out. The sample contains 250,000 to 300,000 clones, under 90% of which appear only once. Germline CDR1 and CDR2: MNHEY and SVGAGI. V trimming: 6 bases; J trimming: 6 bases; junction bases outside the gene matches: 2. The CDR3 totals 12 residues. In terms of age and location, participants ranged from roughly 18 to 95 years and lived in about two dozen US areas. The sample comprised PBMCs or T cells enriched from blood (not recorded which). The TCR sequence derives from a man aged 30-40 years with acute COVID-19. V is TRBV6-5 and J is TRBJ1-5; 7 positions agree with TRBD1. CDR3 sequence reads: CASRTGSQPQHF. The CDR3 nucleotides are TGTGCCAGCAGGACAGGGTCTCAGCCCCAGCATTTT.